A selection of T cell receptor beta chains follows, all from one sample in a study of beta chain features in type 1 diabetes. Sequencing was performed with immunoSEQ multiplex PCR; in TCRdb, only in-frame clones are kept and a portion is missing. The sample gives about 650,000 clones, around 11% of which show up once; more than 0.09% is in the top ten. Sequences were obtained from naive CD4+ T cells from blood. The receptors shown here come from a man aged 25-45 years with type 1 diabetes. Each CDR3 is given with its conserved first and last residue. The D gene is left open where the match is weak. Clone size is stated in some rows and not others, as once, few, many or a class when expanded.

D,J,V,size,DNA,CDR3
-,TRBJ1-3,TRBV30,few,TGTGCCTGGAGTCTATACGCTGGAAACACCATATATTTT,CAWSLYAGNTIYF
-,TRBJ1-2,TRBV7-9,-,TGTGCCAGCAGCTTAGACCCGGCTAACACCTTC,CASSLDPANTF
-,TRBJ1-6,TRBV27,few,TGTGCCAGCACCTCAGGTACAGCGACCAACAGGCCCCTCCACTTT,CASTSGTATNRPLHF
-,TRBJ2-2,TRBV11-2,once,TGTGCCAGCAGCTTTTCAGGTCGGGTATACACCGGGGAGCTGTTTTTT,CASSFSGRVYTGELFF
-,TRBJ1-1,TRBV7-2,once,TGTGCCAGCAGCCAACAGGAGATGAACACTGAAGCTTTCTTT,CASSQQEMNTEAFF
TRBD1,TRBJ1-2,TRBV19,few,TGTGCCTGCCGGGCGCCGGGACAGTATGGCTACACCTTC,CACRAPGQYGYTF
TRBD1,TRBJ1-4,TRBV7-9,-,TGTGCCAGCAGCCCCCGACAGGGGAGTGAAAAACTGTTTTTT,CASSPRQGSEKLFF
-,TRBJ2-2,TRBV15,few,TGTGCCACCAGCAGAGACTTTGGTACCGGGGAGCTGTTTTTT,CATSRDFGTGELFF
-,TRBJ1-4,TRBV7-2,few,TGTGCCAGCAGCTCCATGGGGTCGGGTGAAAAACTGTTTTTT,CASSSMGSGEKLFF
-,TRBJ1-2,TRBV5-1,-,TGCGCCAGCAGCCCCGCCGACGGGTCTTACTACACCTTC,CASSPADGSYYTF
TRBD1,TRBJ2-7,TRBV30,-,TGTGCCTGGAGCCCGGGACAGTTCTCCTACGAGCAGTACTTC,CAWSPGQFSYEQYF
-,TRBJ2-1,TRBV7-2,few,TGTGCCAGCAGCTTAGTTGAGGAGCAGTTCTTC,CASSLVEEQFF
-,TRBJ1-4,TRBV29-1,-,TGCAGCGCTTACATTGGACAGAAAAATGAAAAACTGTTTTTT,CSAYIGQKNEKLFF
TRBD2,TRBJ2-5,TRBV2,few,TGTGCCAGCAGTGAAGAGGCGGGGGGCGGCGAGACCCAGTACTTC,CASSEEAGGGETQYF
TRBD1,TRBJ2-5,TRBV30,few,TGTGCCTGGAGTGCCGGGACAGAAGAGACCCAGTACTTC,CAWSAGTEETQYF
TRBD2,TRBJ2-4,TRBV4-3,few,TGCGCCAGCAGCCAAGATCCGGCTAGCGGGGGGAACAGAGCCAAAAACATTCAGTACTTC,CASSQDPASGGNRAKNIQYF
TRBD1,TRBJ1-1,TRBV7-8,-,TGTGCCAGCAGAGACAGGGGGGGCACTGAAGCTTTCTTT,CASRDRGGTEAFF
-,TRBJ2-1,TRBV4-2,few,TGTGCCAGCAGCCAAGAGGTAGCGACCTACAATGAGCAGTTCTTC,CASSQEVATYNEQFF